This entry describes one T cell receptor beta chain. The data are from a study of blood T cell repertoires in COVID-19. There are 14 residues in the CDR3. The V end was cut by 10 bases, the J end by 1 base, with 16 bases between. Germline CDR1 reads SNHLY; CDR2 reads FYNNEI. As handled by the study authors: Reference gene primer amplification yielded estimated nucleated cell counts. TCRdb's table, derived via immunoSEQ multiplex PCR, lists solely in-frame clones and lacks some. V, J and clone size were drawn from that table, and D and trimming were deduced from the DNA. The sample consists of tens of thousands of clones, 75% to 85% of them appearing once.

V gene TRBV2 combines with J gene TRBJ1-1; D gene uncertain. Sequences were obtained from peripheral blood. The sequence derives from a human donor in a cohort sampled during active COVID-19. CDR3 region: CATQAGLANTEAFF. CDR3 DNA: TGTGCCACTCAGGCAGGCCTGGCGAACACTGAAGCTTTCTTT. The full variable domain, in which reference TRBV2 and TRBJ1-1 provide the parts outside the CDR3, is EPEVTQTPSHQVTQMGQEVILRCVPISNHLYFYWYRQILGQKVEFLVSFYNNEISEKSEIFDDQFSVERPDGSNFTLKIRSTKLEDSAMYFCATQAGLANTEAFFGQGTRLTVV.